This T cell receptor beta chain comes out of a study of blood T cell repertoires in COVID-19. Study background: Acute and convalescent COVID-19 samples came from the United States, Italy and Spain.

Generated by immunoSEQ multiplex PCR, the TCRdb table keeps only in-frame clones and is missing some. Among roughly 240,000 clones listed, roughly four fifths were seen once. The CDR3 spans 14 residues. CDR1 and CDR2 from the germline V gene are GTSNPN and SVGIG (reference sequence). The V gene end was trimmed by 2 bases and the J gene end by 10 bases; junction bases not matched to a gene: 5. V is TRBV30 and J is TRBJ1-6; 10 bases map to TRBD1. This TCR derives from a woman older than 75 with acute or convalescent COVID-19. Sequencing input: peripheral blood. Here the CDR3 reads CAWSIDRGQSPLHF. The CDR3 DNA follows: TGTGCCTGGAGTATCGACAGGGGGCAGTCACCCCTCCACTTT.